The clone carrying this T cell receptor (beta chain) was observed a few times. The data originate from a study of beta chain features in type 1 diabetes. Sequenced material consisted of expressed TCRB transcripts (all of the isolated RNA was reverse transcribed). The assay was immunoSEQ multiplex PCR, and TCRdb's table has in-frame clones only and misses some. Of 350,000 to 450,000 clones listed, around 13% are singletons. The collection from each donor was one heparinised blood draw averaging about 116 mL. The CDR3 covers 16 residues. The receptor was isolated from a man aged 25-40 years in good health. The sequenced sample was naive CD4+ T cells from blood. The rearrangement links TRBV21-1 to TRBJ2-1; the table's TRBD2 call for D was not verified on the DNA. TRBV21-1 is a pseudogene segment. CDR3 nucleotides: TGTGCCAGCAGCGCAACCTCTAGCGGAGCCTACAATGAGCAGTTCTTC. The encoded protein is CASSATSSGAYNEQFF.